The 9 T cell receptor beta chains below all came from one sample that was sequenced in a study of response to subunit inactivated influenza vaccine. Using its own MiXCR run on the RT-PCR reads, TCRdb lists one record per CDR3 protein. The repertoire holds roughly 500,000 distinct CDR3 sequences, with 25% as singletons. The sequences come from CD4+ T cells sorted from PBMCs, collected more than 4 days after vaccination. All receptors come from a man aged 50 to 59 who received an inactivated influenza vaccine.

The V and J genes are TRBV7-9 and TRBJ1-6; perhaps TRBD1 as D (6 bases). Between the trimmed V and J ends, which lost 5 bases and 0 bases, there was a span of 14 bases. Germline values: CDR1 SEHNR, CDR2 FQNEAQ (reference sequence). The CDR3 totals 17 residues. Here the CDR3 reads CASSTDSANSYNSPLHF. CDR3 DNA sequence: TGTGCCAGCAGCACGGACAGTGCAAACTCCTATAATTCACCCCTCCACTTT. Full variable domain (rest looked up from reference TRBV7-9 and TRBJ1-6): DTGVSQNPRHKITKRGQNVTFRCDPISEHNRLYWYRQTLGQGPEFLTYFQNEAQLEKSRLLSDRFSAERPKGSFSTLEIQRTEQGDSAMYLCASSTDSANSYNSPLHFGNGTRLTVT.

The chain employs TRBV20-1 and TRBJ1-4, with D maybe TRBD1 (6 bases). This CDR3 region has 15 residues. Trimming took off 2 bases at V and 5 bases at J, with 15 bases between the two ends. From germline, CDR1 is DFQATT and CDR2 SNEGSKA (reference sequence). The CDR3 DNA reads as TGCAGTGCTAGATCAGGGGCCGTCGGAAATGAAAAACTGTTTTTT. It encodes CSARSGAVGNEKLFF.

Here the CDR3 DNA reads TGTGCCACTAGTAGCGGGGGGGCGTCCTACAATGAGCAGTTCTTC. Its translation is CATSSGGASYNEQFF. V gene TRBV15 combines with J gene TRBJ2-1, with 11 bases aligning to TRBD2. CDR1 LNHNV and CDR2 YYDKDF come from the germline V gene (reference sequence). This CDR3 contains 15 residues. J gave up 1 base and V 9 bases, and 5 bases lay outside the gene matches.

The chain employs TRBV27 and TRBJ2-2; either TRBD1 or TRBD2 may fit D (5 bases each). V gave up 5 bases and J gave up 6 bases, with 16 bases separating them. The length of the CDR3 is 15 residues. Germline CDR1 reads MNHEY; CDR2 reads SMNVEV (reference sequence). The chain's CDR3 is CASSRGARVSGELFF. CDR3 in DNA: TGTGCCAGCAGTCGAGGGGCGCGAGTTTCCGGGGAGCTGTTTTTT.

This clonotype was recorded a few times. This chain links TRBV12-3 or TRBV12-4 with TRBJ1-1, with 8 bases aligning to TRBD1. The CDR3 contains 14 residues. After removal of 7 bases from V and 1 base from J, the junction contained 5 bases not matched to a gene. The CDR3 nucleotides are TGTGCCAGCACACAGGGGGTCGGGAACACTGAAGCTTTCTTT. Amino acid sequence: CASTQGVGNTEAFF.

The rearrangement uses TRBV6-5 and TRBJ2-1; D is undetermined. Trimming cost V 10 bases and J 4 bases, with 11 bases left between them. This CDR3 comprises 12 residues. In germline, CDR1 is MNHEY, CDR2 SVGAGI. The CDR3: CAIPGEYNEQFF. CDR3 nucleotides: TGTGCCATACCCGGAGAGTACAATGAGCAGTTCTTC.

The chain uses TRBV14 and TRBJ2-2; unclear D gene. The CDR3 is made up of 16 amino acids. V was cut by 8 bases and J by 1 base, with 17 bases left in between. Germline values: CDR1 SGHDN, CDR2 FVKESK. DNA for the CDR3: TGTGCCAGCGCTTCCAGTACGGGCGGGAACACCGGGGAGCTGTTTTTT. Translating gives CASASSTGGNTGELFF.

The chain recombines TRBV29-1 with TRBJ1-1; D is possibly TRBD1 (6 bases). Germline CDR1 and CDR2: SQVTM and ANQGSEA. V was shortened by 7 bases and J by 0 bases, with 18 bases between the two germline ends. This CDR3 has 15 residues. The CDR3, as DNA: TGCAGCGGAATCCGGGACACAAACATGAACACTGAAGCTTTCTTT. This translates into CSGIRDTNMNTEAFF.

Only a few counts were recorded for this clonotype. This chain uses TRBV5-1 with TRBJ1-2; D remains ambiguous. The germline CDR1 and CDR2 sequences are SGHRS and YFSETQ. V lost 6 bases to trimming and J lost 5 bases, with 17 bases between them. The CDR3 length is 14 residues. This chain's CDR3 is CASTEDGLGYGYTF. CDR3 in DNA: TGCGCCAGCACGGAGGACGGTTTAGGGTATGGCTACACCTTC.